This T cell receptor beta chain was captured in a study of blood T cell repertoires in COVID-19. Turning to the study itself: Samples taken during acute and convalescent COVID-19 were collected in the United States, Italy and Spain.

TCRdb's table, derived via immunoSEQ multiplex PCR, lists solely in-frame clones and lacks some. The data show 130,000 to 150,000 clones, with about 86% seen just once and more than 4% held by the top ten. Germline lookup yields CDR1 SQVTM and CDR2 ANQGSEA. The J segment lost 2 bases and the V segment lost 6 bases, leaving 16 bases of the junction unmatched. The CDR3 is 16 residues long. The V gene is TRBV29-1, the J gene TRBJ2-7; 7 bases match TRBD1. Material for sequencing was peripheral blood. This receptor was identified in a woman aged 40-49 years with acute or convalescent COVID-19. This CDR3 is CSVSYRDSLNPYEQYF. The DNA for the CDR3 is TGCAGCGTGTCTTACCGGGACAGTTTAAATCCCTACGAGCAGTACTTC.